This entry concerns a single TCR beta chain. Its target is not known. Every sample had 80,000 to 100,000 of its TCR templates assayed. Assay: immunoSEQ multiplex PCR; the TCRdb copy retains only in-frame clones and omits some. The sample lists fewer than 80,000 clones, 93% occurring once. The CDR3 length is 11 residues. Germline CDR1 SQVTM, CDR2 ANQGSEA. V was clipped by 2 bases and J by 5 bases, with 6 bases between them. The data originate from a study of siplizumab effects on memory and regulatory T cells. Broader study findings: The drug siplizumab significantly decreased the alloreactive sequences that could be traced to unstimulated CD4+ memory cells. The majority of clones, roughly 75-97% of proliferating CD4+ or CD8+ clones, lacked an assignable naive or memory phenotype. Memory cells seemed less diverse than naive T cells, which seemed major alloresponse contributors.

The rearrangement links TRBV29-1 to TRBJ1-2; unclear D gene. This clonotype originated in a human donor in good health. The sequenced sample was CD8+ T cells sorted from blood. The CDR3 DNA reads TGCAGCGTTGAAATAGTATATGGCTACACCTTC. Amino acids: CSVEIVYGYTF.